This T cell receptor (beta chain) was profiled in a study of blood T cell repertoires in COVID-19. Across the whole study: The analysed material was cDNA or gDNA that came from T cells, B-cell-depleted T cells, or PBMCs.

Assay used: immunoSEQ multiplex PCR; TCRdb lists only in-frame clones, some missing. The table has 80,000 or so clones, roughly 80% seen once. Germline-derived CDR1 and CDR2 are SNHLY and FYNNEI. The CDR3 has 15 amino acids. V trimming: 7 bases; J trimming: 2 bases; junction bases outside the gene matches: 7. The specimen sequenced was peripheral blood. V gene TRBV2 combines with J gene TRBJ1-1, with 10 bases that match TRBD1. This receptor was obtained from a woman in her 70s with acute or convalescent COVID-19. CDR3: CASTSRTGGNTEAFF. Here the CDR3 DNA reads TGTGCCAGCACCTCTCGGACAGGGGGTAACACTGAAGCTTTCTTT.